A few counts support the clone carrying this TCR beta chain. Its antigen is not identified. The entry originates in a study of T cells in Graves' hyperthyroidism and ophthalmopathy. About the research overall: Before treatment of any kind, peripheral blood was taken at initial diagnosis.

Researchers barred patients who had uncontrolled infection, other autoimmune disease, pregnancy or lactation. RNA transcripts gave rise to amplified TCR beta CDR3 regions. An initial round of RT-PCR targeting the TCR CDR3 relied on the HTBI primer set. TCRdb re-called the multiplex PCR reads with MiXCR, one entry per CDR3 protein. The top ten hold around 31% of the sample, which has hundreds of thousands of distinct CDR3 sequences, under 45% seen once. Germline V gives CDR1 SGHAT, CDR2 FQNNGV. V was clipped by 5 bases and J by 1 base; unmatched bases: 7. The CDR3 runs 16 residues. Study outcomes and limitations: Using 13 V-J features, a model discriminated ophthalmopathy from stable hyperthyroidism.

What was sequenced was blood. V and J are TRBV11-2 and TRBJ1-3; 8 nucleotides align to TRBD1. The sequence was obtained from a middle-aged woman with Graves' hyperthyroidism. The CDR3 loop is CASSPGTGTSGNTIYF. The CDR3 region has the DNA TGTGCCAGCAGCCCGGGGACAGGAACGTCTGGAAACACCATATATTTT.